These 19 T cell receptor beta chains share one sample of origin, sequenced in a study of T cell repertoires in ileal Crohn's disease. The table came from immunoSEQ multiplex PCR; TCRdb's copy has only in-frame clones and leaves some out. The sample yields around 880 clones, around nine tenths seen once. Sequenced sample: ileal tissue. Every receptor here comes from an adult with Crohn's disease.

The chain carries TRBV7-3 and TRBJ2-1; possibly TRBD2 for D (5 bases). The CDR3 is made up of 18 amino acids. V was pared by 5 bases and J by 7 bases, with 27 bases between. Per the germline V gene, CDR1 is SGHTA and CDR2 is FQGTGA. This chain's CDR3 is CASSASQMRWERWNEQFF. In nucleotides, the CDR3 is TGTGCCAGCAGCGCCTCCCAAATGAGGTGGGAGAGATGGAATGAGCAGTTCTTC.

The genes are TRBV4-1 and TRBJ2-3, with a weak D call TRBD2 (6 bases). The CDR3 is 18 residues long. With 4 bases removed from V and 1 base from J, the gap between germline ends came to 21 bases. CDR1 and CDR2 (germline): MGHRA, YSYEKL. The CDR3: CASSRKYITGEGTDTQYF. Written as DNA, the CDR3 is TGCGCCAGCAGCCGCAAATATATAACGGGAGAGGGCACAGATACGCAGTATTTT.

The V and J genes are TRBV6-4 and TRBJ1-5; D gene uncertain. CDR3 length equals 13 residues. Germline CDR1 and CDR2: MRHNA and SNTAGT. Between the trimmed V and J ends, which lost 4 bases and 3 bases, there was a span of 7 bases. The CDR3 here is CASSVEVNQPQHF. In DNA, the CDR3 is TGTGCCAGCAGTGTGGAGGTCAATCAGCCCCAGCATTTT.

The V gene is TRBV10-3, the J gene TRBJ2-7; 7 bases align to TRBD2. The CDR3 contains 16 residues. The V gene end was trimmed by 4 bases and the J gene end by 0 bases; junction bases not matched to a gene: 9. Germline V gene data show CDR1 as ENHRY and CDR2 as SYGVKD. The CDR3 is CAISGSEAGTSYEQYF. CDR3 nucleotide sequence: TGTGCCATCAGTGGGTCAGAAGCGGGAACCTCCTACGAGCAGTACTTC.

The chain recombines TRBV28 with TRBJ1-1, with no clear D. Trimming took 1 base from V and 7 from J, leaving 13 bases between them. This CDR3 is 14 amino acids long. Germline CDR1 reads MDHEN; CDR2 reads SYDVKM. The CDR3 nucleotides read TGTGCCAGCAGTTTATACCTACCCCCGGTTGAAGCTTTCTTT. This gives the protein CASSLYLPPVEAFF.

The rearrangement uses TRBV23-1 and TRBJ2-7, with 8 bases aligning to TRBD1. TRBV23-1 is designated an ORF whose function remains uncertain. The CDR3 consists of 16 residues. J gave up 0 bases and V 2 bases, and 6 bases lay outside the gene matches. This CDR3 is CASSQNRDRPSYEQYF. The CDR3 nucleotides read TGCGCCAGCAGTCAAAATCGGGACAGGCCCTCCTACGAGCAGTACTTC.

The V and J genes are TRBV19 and TRBJ2-7; D perhaps matches TRBD2 (6 bases). The CDR3 is 14 amino acids. Per the germline V gene, CDR1 is LNHDA and CDR2 is SQIVND (reference sequence). V lost 7 bases and J lost 3, with 16 bases in between. The CDR3 sequence is CASKVRAGFYEQYF. DNA for the CDR3: TGTGCCAGTAAAGTCCGCGCGGGGTTCTACGAGCAGTACTTC.

The J gene is TRBJ2-3, the V gene TRBV11-2; TRBD2 agrees at 14 bases. J lost 0 bases, V lost 5 bases, and 7 bases had no gene match. CDR3 length equals 18 residues. Looked up from germline, CDR1 is SGHAT and CDR2 is FQNNGV. The CDR3 DNA is TGTGCCAGCAGCGCCGGACTAGCGGGGGGCCTGAGCACAGATACGCAGTATTTT. It encodes CASSAGLAGGLSTDTQYF.

With respect to this clone: The junction departs from the called germline gene at one end, perhaps through a read error. The V and J genes are TRBV4-1 and TRBJ2-7; 8 nucleotides align to TRBD2. The CDR3 runs 17 residues. CDR1 is MGHRA, CDR2 YSYEKL, per germline. The CDR3 DNA reads as TGCGCCAGCAGCCAAGAACTGCGGGCGGGAGGCTCCCACGAGCAGTACTTC. It encodes CASSQELRAGGSHEQYF.

The V gene is TRBV7-8, the J gene TRBJ2-2; the D gene is possibly TRBD1 (6 bases). Germline CDR1 reads SGHVS; CDR2 reads FQNEAQ. V was clipped by 0 bases and J by 0 bases, with 11 bases between them. The CDR3 has 17 residues. The CDR3 loop is CASSLAGHVPNTGELFF. The CDR3, as DNA: TGTGCCAGCAGCTTAGCGGGACACGTACCGAACACCGGGGAGCTGTTTTTT.

This clone has just a few counts. This chain connects TRBV29-1 to TRBJ1-2; unclear D gene. V was cut by 0 bases and J by 4 bases, with 15 bases left in between. The germline V gene has CDR1 SQVTM and CDR2 ANQGSEA. The CDR3 extends over 15 amino acids. This CDR3 is CSVEDQVEALYGYTF. CDR3 nucleotide sequence: TGCAGCGTTGAAGATCAAGTAGAAGCGCTCTATGGCTACACCTTC.

The rearrangement uses TRBV7-9 and TRBJ2-1; D gene ambiguous. The germline V gene has CDR1 SEHNR and CDR2 FQNEAQ (reference sequence). Between the trimmed V and J ends, which lost 1 base and 5 bases, there was a span of 9 bases. There are 14 residues in the CDR3. As DNA, the CDR3 is TGTGCCAGCAGCTTAGTTAGCTACGACAATGAGCAGTTCTTC. This sequence encodes CASSLVSYDNEQFF.

The chain joins TRBV29-1 to TRBJ1-2, with D possibly TRBD1 on 6 matching bases. CDR1 is SQVTM, CDR2 ANQGSEA, per germline. This CDR3 comprises 13 residues. Trimming took 5 bases from V and 6 from J, leaving 16 bases between them. The CDR3, as DNA: TGCAGCGTTTACAGGGACCCCTCAGATGGCTACACCTTC. Residues: CSVYRDPSDGYTF.

CDR3 nucleotide sequence: TGTGCCAGTAGTAGGTCAGGGGCCGAAGATACGCAGTATTTT. Translation: CASSRSGAEDTQYF. The chain is built from TRBV19 and TRBJ2-3, with a possible D match to TRBD1 (6 bases). V dropped 4 bases and J dropped 5 bases, with 13 bases sitting between them. CDR1 LNHDA and CDR2 SQIVND come from the germline V gene (reference sequence). CDR3 length equals 14 residues.

V gene TRBV19 combines with J gene TRBJ2-1, with D perhaps TRBD2 (5 bases). Trimming pared 5 bases from V and 4 bases from J, leaving 12 bases between. The germline CDR1 and CDR2 sequences are LNHDA and SQIVND (reference sequence). The CDR3 contains 14 residues. DNA for the CDR3: TGTGCCAGTAGTCCCCCTCGGGGTTACAATGAGCAGTTCTTC. Its protein product is CASSPPRGYNEQFF.

CDR3 DNA sequence: TGTGCCAGCAGTGACCGGGACAGGGTTTCCTACGAGCAGTACTTC. Translating gives CASSDRDRVSYEQYF. The rearrangement links TRBV2 to TRBJ2-7, with 9 bases lining up with TRBD1. The CDR3 extends over 15 amino acids. Germline V lookup: CDR1 SNHLY, CDR2 FYNNEI. V dropped 3 bases and J dropped 1; count of bases not matched to a gene: 4.

The chain employs TRBV10-1 and TRBJ1-1; D call uncertain. The CDR3 length is 13 residues. Trimming pared 2 bases from V and 1 base from J, leaving 5 bases between. Looked up from germline, CDR1 is WNHNN and CDR2 is SYGVQD (reference sequence). CDR3 DNA: TGCGCCAGCAGTGAGCTTCGGAACACTGAAGCTTTCTTT. Translated: CASSELRNTEAFF.

CDR3 in amino acids: CAWTIAGTANTEAFF. The CDR3 coding sequence is TGTGCCTGGACCATCGCCGGGACAGCAAACACTGAAGCTTTCTTT. The J gene is TRBJ1-1, the V gene TRBV30; TRBD1 matches at 7 bases. J gave up 2 bases and V 4 bases, and 10 bases lay outside the gene matches. The CDR3 totals 15 residues. CDR1 GTSNPN and CDR2 SVGIG come from the germline V gene (reference sequence).

This chain uses TRBV5-5 with TRBJ2-1; tentatively, D is TRBD2 (5 bases). The CDR3 length is 12 residues. CDR1 and CDR2 (germline): SGHKS, YYEKEE (reference sequence). Trimming took off 0 bases at V and 9 bases at J, with 7 bases between the two ends. DNA of the CDR3: TGTGCCAGCAGCTTGGGGAGCGGTGAGCAGTTCTTC. Translation gives CASSLGSGEQFF.